The following is a T cell receptor beta chain sequence with its context. Its antigen is undetermined. Measured with immunoSEQ multiplex PCR; TCRdb has only the in-frame clones, and not every one. This table has roughly 43,000 clones, approximately 80% appearing once. This entry comes from a study of PD-L1 blockade in urothelial cancer. The overall study: Men with urothelial cancer arising in the bladder made up about 85% of the roughly 30 patients. Analyzed time points were 3 weeks (second dose) and 6 weeks after therapy began. Broader study findings: Survival was better when pretreatment blood TCR clonality fell below the median.

Trimming removed 1 base at V and 6 bases at J, with 13 bases between. The CDR3 is 15 amino acids. The germline V gene has CDR1 SGHTA and CDR2 FQGNSA. The time point: pretreatment peripheral blood. The origin of this receptor is a man in his sixties with urothelial cancer. Sample: PBMCs, taken around atezolizumab (anti-PD-L1) treatment. The J gene is TRBJ1-5, the V gene TRBV7-2, with D uncertain. The CDR3 DNA follows: TGTGCCAGCAGCTTAGTAATAGCAGATGGTCAGCCCCAGCATTTT. This codes for CASSLVIADGQPQHF.